Listed below are T cell receptor beta chains from one sample, sequenced in a study of blood T cell repertoires in COVID-19. The data were produced by immunoSEQ multiplex PCR, yet TCRdb's version contains in-frame clones alone and is incomplete. Of over 95,000 clones listed, about 83% are singletons. The sample comprised peripheral blood. These receptors were taken from a man aged 65-85 years with active or convalescent COVID-19. The CDR3 runs from the conserved cysteine through the conserved F or W. The order of the fields is D gene, V gene, J gene, clone size, CDR3 protein, CDR3 DNA. The D gene is left open where the match is weak. Clone sizes are given selectively: once, few, many, or a class where the clone is expanded.

NA	TRBV5-1	TRBJ2-3	NA	CASSITDTQYF	TGCGCCAGCAGCATAACAGATACGCAGTATTTT
NA	TRBV29-1	TRBJ1-1	once	CSARNLNTEAFF	TGCAGCGCCAGAAACCTGAACACTGAAGCTTTCTTT
NA	TRBV4-1	TRBJ2-5	NA	CASSQDLRLQETQYF	TGCGCCAGCAGCCAAGATTTGCGCCTCCAAGAGACCCAGTACTTC
NA	TRBV5-1	TRBJ1-5	NA	CASSLEGWQPQHF	TGCGCCAGCAGCTTGGAGGGGTGGCAGCCCCAGCATTTT
NA	TRBV9	TRBJ1-1	NA	CASSPAAGGMNTEAFF	TGTGCCAGCAGCCCGGCAGCGGGGGGCATGAACACTGAAGCTTTCTTT
NA	TRBV6-5	TRBJ1-1	NA	CASSYSPQGNTEAFF	TGTGCCAGCAGTTACTCCCCTCAGGGGAACACTGAAGCTTTCTTT
TRBD1	TRBV19	TRBJ2-4	NA	CASSGTVLAKNIQYF	TGTGCCAGTAGTGGGACAGTTCTAGCCAAAAACATTCAGTACTTC
TRBD1	TRBV19	TRBJ1-5	NA	CASRRDSKVNQPQHF	TGTGCCAGTAGGCGGGACAGCAAAGTCAATCAGCCCCAGCATTTT
TRBD1	TRBV6-5	TRBJ1-6	NA	CASSHRGNPPLHF	TGTGCCAGCAGCCACAGGGGAAATCCACCCCTCCACTTT
TRBD1	TRBV19	TRBJ1-2	NA	CASSTQGSGYGYTF	TGTGCCAGTAGCACACAGGGGTCCGGCTATGGCTACACCTTC
TRBD1	TRBV28	TRBJ2-3	NA	CASSTARGRRSTDTQYF	TGTGCCAGCAGTACCGCAAGGGGGCGGAGGAGCACAGATACGCAGTATTTT
TRBD1	TRBV19	TRBJ1-1	NA	CASSLTGGGTFF	TGTGCCAGTAGTCTTACAGGGGGAGGGACTTTCTTT
NA	TRBV2	TRBJ2-3	NA	CASSVNLASTDTQYF	TGTGCCAGCAGTGTTAACCTGGCAAGCACAGATACGCAGTATTTT
NA	TRBV7-2	TRBJ1-2	NA	CASSSQQGSRGYTF	TGTGCCAGCAGCTCGCAGCAGGGGAGTCGGGGCTACACCTTC
TRBD1	TRBV6-1	TRBJ1-1	NA	CASSEPRGRDTEAFF	TGTGCCAGCAGTGAACCCAGGGGGCGAGACACTGAAGCTTTCTTT
TRBD2	TRBV6-5	TRBJ2-3	once	CASSRTRTSTDTQYF	TGTGCCAGCAGTAGGACTAGAACAAGCACAGATACGCAGTATTTT
TRBD1	TRBV5-1	TRBJ2-7	NA	CASSLTGEEQYF	TGCGCCAGCAGCTTGACAGGGGAAGAGCAGTACTTC
NA	TRBV7-2	TRBJ1-5	NA	CASSLAKSSQPQHF	TGTGCCAGCAGCTTAGCGAAGAGTTCCCAGCCCCAGCATTTT
NA	TRBV11-2	TRBJ1-2	once	CASSEGDSAINYGYTF	TGTGCCAGCAGTGAGGGGGATTCCGCCATCAACTATGGCTACACCTTC
NA	TRBV5-1	TRBJ1-2	NA	CASSSDPSGAEGYTF	TGCGCCAGCAGCTCCGACCCCTCAGGGGCGGAGGGCTACACCTTC
TRBD2	TRBV3-1/TRBV3-2	TRBJ2-6	NA	CASTLLAGGSGANVLTF	TGTGCCAGCACCTTACTAGCGGGGGGCTCTGGGGCCAACGTCCTGACTTTC